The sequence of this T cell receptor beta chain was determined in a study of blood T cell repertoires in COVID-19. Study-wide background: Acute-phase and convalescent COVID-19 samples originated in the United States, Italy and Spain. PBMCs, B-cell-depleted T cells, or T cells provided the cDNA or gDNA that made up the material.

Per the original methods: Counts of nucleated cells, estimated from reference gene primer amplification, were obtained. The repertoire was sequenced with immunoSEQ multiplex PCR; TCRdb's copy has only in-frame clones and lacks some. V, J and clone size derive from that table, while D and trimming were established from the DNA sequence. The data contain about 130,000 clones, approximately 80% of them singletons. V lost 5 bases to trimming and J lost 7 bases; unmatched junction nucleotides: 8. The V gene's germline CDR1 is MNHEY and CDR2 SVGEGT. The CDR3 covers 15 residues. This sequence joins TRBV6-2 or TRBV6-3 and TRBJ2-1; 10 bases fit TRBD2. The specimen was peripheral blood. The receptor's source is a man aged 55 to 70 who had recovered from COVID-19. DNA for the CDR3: TGTGCCAGCAGTACCCCTGGACTAGCGGCGAATGAGCAGTTCTTC. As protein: CASSTPGLAANEQFF.